These T cell receptor beta chains were read from a single sample in a study of cytomegalovirus exposure and HLA in healthy donors. TCRdb's table, derived via immunoSEQ multiplex PCR, lists solely in-frame clones and lacks some. The data show about 130,000 clones, roughly three quarters seen once. Sequences were obtained from PBMCs. All receptors come from a man between 35 and 55 years old in good health and CMV-seronegative. CDR3s include the opening cysteine and the closing phenylalanine or tryptophan. Each record gives: J gene, D gene, V gene, clone size, CDR3 DNA, CDR3 protein. The D gene is left open where the match is weak. The size field is filled for only some rows; it gives once, few, many or a size class.

TRBJ2-5,TRBD2,TRBV7-2,-,TGTGCCAGCAGCCTGACTAGCGTGGAGACCCAGTACTTC,CASSLTSVETQYF
TRBJ1-6,-,TRBV21-1,-,TGTGCCAGCACCAAAGTACTGGACAGGGAGAATTCACCCCTCCACTTT,CASTKVLDRENSPLHF
TRBJ2-7,TRBD1,TRBV6-6,-,TGTGCCAGCAGTTACGTGGGACAGGCAGCCTACGAGCAGTACTTC,CASSYVGQAAYEQYF
TRBJ1-6,TRBD1,TRBV6-6,-,TGTGCCAGCAGTGGCGCCAGGGGGAATTCACCCCTCCACTTT,CASSGARGNSPLHF
TRBJ1-3,-,TRBV19,once,TGTGCCAGTAGTACGTCGGGAAACACCATATATTTT,CASSTSGNTIYF
TRBJ2-3,-,TRBV14,-,TGTGCCAGCAGCCTCGGGTTTGTCACAGATACGCAGTATTTT,CASSLGFVTDTQYF
TRBJ2-7,-,TRBV6-6,-,TGTGCCAGCAGTTACTCCCTACTGGCGGAGCCGGAGCAGTACTTC,CASSYSLLAEPEQYF
TRBJ2-3,-,TRBV30,once,TGTGCCTGGAGTGAGCGGAGCACAGATACGCAGTATTTT,CAWSERSTDTQYF
TRBJ2-3,-,TRBV12-5,-,TGTGCTAGTGGTTTGGCCTCCCAGGGTTACGATACGCAGTATTTT,CASGLASQGYDTQYF
TRBJ1-3,-,TRBV7-9,-,TGTGCCAGCAGCTTAGCGCGCGGCTCTGGAAACACCATATATTTT,CASSLARGSGNTIYF
TRBJ1-1,-,TRBV30,-,TGTGCCTGGATGGCGGGGCTGAGCACTGAAGCTTTCTTT,CAWMAGLSTEAFF
TRBJ1-2,TRBD1,TRBV7-9,-,TGTGCCAGCAGCCCGACGGACAGGGGCTATGGCTACACCTTC,CASSPTDRGYGYTF
TRBJ1-1,-,TRBV19,-,TGTGCCAGTATCTCCCCGGAGGGCACTGAAGCTTTCTTT,CASISPEGTEAFF
TRBJ1-1,-,TRBV5-6,-,TGTGCCAGCAGCTTGGTTGCAGGGGTCACTGAAGCTTTCTTT,CASSLVAGVTEAFF
TRBJ1-1,-,TRBV27,-,TGTGCCAGCAGCTACTACAGGGTTGGGGTTTCTAGAACTGAAGCTTTCTTT,CASSYYRVGVSRTEAFF
TRBJ2-3,TRBD2,TRBV5-4,-,TGTGCCAGCAGCTTGGATCAAGCGGGGAACACAGATACGCAGTATTTT,CASSLDQAGNTDTQYF
TRBJ2-7,-,TRBV7-9,-,TGTGCCAGCAGTATTTCGGGGGAGGAAAGGTACGAGCAGTACTTC,CASSISGEERYEQYF
TRBJ1-1,-,TRBV11-2,once,TGTGCCAGCAGCCCCTTTGGAGGGGGGGGCACTGAAGCTTTCTTT,CASSPFGGGGTEAFF
TRBJ2-7,-,TRBV11-1,-,TGTGCCAGCAGCACCCAGGGGCTCGAGCAGTACTTC,CASSTQGLEQYF
TRBJ2-2,TRBD1,TRBV28,few,TGTGCCAGCGTCGGGACAGGGACCCTTAAGGAGCTGTTTTTT,CASVGTGTLKELFF
TRBJ2-4,TRBD2,TRBV25-1,-,TGTGCCAGCAGTGAAATTGCCCCGGGAGGAAACATTCAGTACTTC,CASSEIAPGGNIQYF
TRBJ1-1,-,TRBV11-3,-,TGTGCCAGCAGCTTAGCCTCTGAAGCTTTCTTT,CASSLASEAFF
TRBJ2-1,-,TRBV6-1,few,TGTGCCAGCCTGAGTGGGAGGTGGTACAATGAGCAGTTCTTC,CASLSGRWYNEQFF
TRBJ2-1,TRBD1,TRBV27,-,TGTGCCAGCAGTCCAGGACAGGGGTACAATGAGCAGTTCTTC,CASSPGQGYNEQFF
TRBJ1-1,-,TRBV29-1,-,TGCAGCGTTGAAGAAGCGGGCAGTTTCACTGAAGCTTTCTTT,CSVEEAGSFTEAFF
TRBJ1-1,-,TRBV6-5,-,TGTGCCAGCAGTACAAACAGTTTCATGAACACTGAAGCTTTCTTT,CASSTNSFMNTEAFF
TRBJ1-1,-,TRBV6-1,-,TGTGCCAGCAGTGAAAGTTCAGGGAAAAGCACTGAAGCTTTCTTT,CASSESSGKSTEAFF
TRBJ2-3,-,TRBV5-1,-,TGCGCCAGCAGCTTGGACTCTGGCACAGATACGCAGTATTTT,CASSLDSGTDTQYF
TRBJ2-4,TRBD2,TRBV10-1,-,TGCGCCAGCAGTGGACTAGCGGAAAACATTCAGTACTTC,CASSGLAENIQYF
TRBJ1-5,-,TRBV30,-,TGTGCCTGGAGTTGGGAGGGTGGACAGCCCCAGCATTTT,CAWSWEGGQPQHF
TRBJ2-2,-,TRBV10-1,-,TGCGCCAGCAGTGAGAGAGGTTTTGGGGAGGGACAAGGGAACACCGGGGAGCTGTTTTTT,CASSERGFGEGQGNTGELFF
TRBJ2-5,-,TRBV2,-,TGTGCCAGCAGTGAAGACATAAGTGGTGAGACCCAGTACTTC,CASSEDISGETQYF
TRBJ2-2,-,TRBV18,few,TGTGCCAGCCGAGCGGGGAACACCGGGGAGCTGTTTTTT,CASRAGNTGELFF
TRBJ2-7,TRBD1,TRBV7-9,-,TGTGCCAGCAGCTCGGTAGGGGACAGGGGGTCCGAGCAGTACTTC,CASSSVGDRGSEQYF
TRBJ2-3,TRBD2,TRBV7-2,-,TGTGCCAGCAGCTTAGGCGGGGGGCAGGGAGATACGCAGTATTTT,CASSLGGGQGDTQYF
TRBJ2-2,-,TRBV7-2,-,TGTGCCAGCAGCTTAGTATTCTCGGGGGTCGGGGAGCTGTTTTTT,CASSLVFSGVGELFF
TRBJ2-5,TRBD2,TRBV11-1,-,TGTGCCAGCAGCCTAGGACTAGCGGGGACCCAGTACTTC,CASSLGLAGTQYF
TRBJ1-2,-,TRBV30,-,TGTGCCTGGGACAGCTACTATGGCTACACCTTC,CAWDSYYGYTF
TRBJ2-7,-,TRBV7-8,-,TGTGCCAGCAGGCCCCCCTGGGGGCCCCTCTCCTACGAGCAGTACTTC,CASRPPWGPLSYEQYF